This T cell receptor (beta chain) was sequenced in a study of CD8 T cells in ankylosing spondylitis. This CDR3 contains 14 residues. V was shortened by 1 base and J by 3 bases, with 11 bases between the two germline ends. CDR1 is SGHKS, CDR2 YYEKEE, per germline (reference sequence). Using its own MiXCR run on the 5' RACE reads, TCRdb lists one record per CDR3 protein. The table includes tens of thousands of distinct CDR3 sequences, around 26% detected once. The study's findings and limits: A TCR beta motif of fewer than ten highly homologous variants appeared characteristic of ankylosing spondylitis blood.

This clonotype was counted a few times. Its antigen is unidentified. The J gene is TRBJ2-7, the V gene TRBV5-5; possible D gene TRBD1, 5 bases. The sequencing input was blood, either unsorted or a sorted T cell fraction (not recorded which). This TCR was sampled from a male donor with ankylosing spondylitis or in good health (not recorded which). For the CDR3, the DNA is TGTGCCAGCAGCTTGACAGGAGACCACTACGAGCAGTACTTC. As protein: CASSLTGDHYEQYF. Based on the CDR3 plus reference TRBV5-5 and TRBJ2-7, the full variable domain is DAGVTQSPTHLIKTRGQQVTLRCSPISGHKSVSWYQQVLGQGPQFIFQYYEKEERGRGNFPDRFSARQFPNYSSELNVNALLLGDSALYLCASSLTGDHYEQYFGPGTRLTVT.